The 14 T cell receptor beta chains presented below share a single source sample, sequenced in a study of glioma-infiltrating T cells after dendritic cell vaccination. The repertoire was sequenced with immunoSEQ multiplex PCR; TCRdb's copy has only in-frame clones and lacks some. The repertoire holds over 80,000 clones, roughly 90% seen once, with approximately 3% in the top ten. The specimen was blood, collected before dendritic cell vaccination. These receptors were obtained from a human donor with glioblastoma.

This chain joins TRBV30 and TRBJ2-5; 8 nucleotides agree with TRBD1. Germline values: CDR1 GTSNPN, CDR2 SVGIG (reference sequence). The CDR3 has 13 residues. V trimming: 4 bases; J trimming: 4 bases; junction bases outside the gene matches: 5. In DNA, the CDR3 is TGTGCCTGGAAGGGACAGGCCGCAGAGACCCAGTACTTC. It specifies CAWKGQAAETQYF.

The V gene is TRBV5-1, the J gene TRBJ1-1; no firm D call. The germline V and J ends were trimmed by 2 bases and 4 bases, with 9 bases remaining between them. This CDR3 has 13 amino acids. The germline V gene encodes CDR1 SGHRS and CDR2 YFSETQ. CDR3 bases: TGCGCCAGCAGCTTTGAGGAGGCCACTGAAGCTTTCTTT. This codes for CASSFEEATEAFF.

The V and J genes are TRBV6-5 and TRBJ1-5; maybe TRBD1 (6 bases). From germline, CDR1 is MNHEY and CDR2 SVGAGI. The CDR3 sequence is 15 residues long. V was pared by 6 bases and J by 5 bases, with 17 bases between. The CDR3 bases are TGTGCCAGCAGACCGAGCGGGGGCGCGTATCAGCCCCAGCATTTT. Protein: CASRPSGGAYQPQHF.

The chain recombines TRBV5-1 with TRBJ2-7; D perhaps matches TRBD1 (5 bases). With 1 base removed from V and 2 bases from J, the gap between germline ends came to 7 bases. CDR3 size: 13 residues. CDR1 and CDR2 (germline): SGHRS, YFSETQ. The CDR3 DNA sequence: TGCGCCAGCAGCTTGAGCAGGGCCTACGAGCAGTACTTC. Translated: CASSLSRAYEQYF.

This chain links TRBV6-1 with TRBJ1-2; TRBD1 matches at 9 bases. The CDR3 extends over 15 amino acids. Germline V gene lookup returns CDR1 MNHNS and CDR2 SASEGT. The ends lost 9 bases at V and 4 bases at J; junction bases unmatched: 12. The CDR3 region is CASTNIQGAPYGYTF. The CDR3, as DNA: TGTGCCAGTACGAATATACAGGGGGCCCCCTATGGCTACACCTTC.

The V and J genes are TRBV7-3 and TRBJ2-7; D is unresolved. This CDR3 spans 13 amino acids. Germline CDR1 is SGHTA and CDR2 is FQGTGA. V lost 5 bases to trimming and J lost 0 bases, with 8 bases between them. This chain's CDR3 is CASSVTGSYEQYF. The CDR3 DNA is TGTGCCAGCAGCGTCACCGGCTCCTACGAGCAGTACTTC.

The V gene is TRBV2, the J gene TRBJ2-5, with TRBD2 as a possible D gene (5 bases). V was pared by 3 bases and J by 5 bases, with 7 bases between. The CDR3 totals 12 residues. Germline values: CDR1 SNHLY, CDR2 FYNNEI. The CDR3 nucleotides read TGTGCCAGCAGTGATAGCGCGGAGACCCAGTACTTC. Its protein is CASSDSAETQYF.

This clone is termed medium-sized (0.01 to 0.1%). The chain couples TRBV19 to TRBJ2-5; a weak D match, TRBD2 (6 bases). With 2 bases removed from V and 5 bases from J, the gap between germline ends came to 12 bases. The CDR3 has 14 amino acids. Germline values: CDR1 LNHDA, CDR2 SQIVND (reference sequence). In nucleotides, the CDR3 is TGTGCCAGTAGTATACTGGGGGAGGCGGAGACCCAGTACTTC. It yields the protein CASSILGEAETQYF.

V gene TRBV2 combines with J gene TRBJ1-2, with TRBD1 matching over 7 bases. The germline gives CDR1 SNHLY, CDR2 FYNNEI. V was pared by 6 bases and J by 1 base, with 5 bases of the junction left unmatched. The length of the CDR3 is 14 residues. CDR3 bases: TGTGCCAGCAGGGGGGACAGTTTTAACTATGGCTACACCTTC. It is translated as CASRGDSFNYGYTF.

V and J are TRBV21-1 and TRBJ1-5; the table's TRBD1 call for D was not verified on the DNA. TRBV21-1 counts as a pseudogene. The length of the CDR3 is 16 residues. The DNA of the CDR3 is TGTGCCAGCAGCAGTGGCTTTTACCATAGCAATCAGCCCCAGCATTTT. Its protein is CASSSGFYHSNQPQHF.

The gene calls are TRBV29-1 and TRBJ2-1; tentative D call: TRBD2 (6 bases). Germline V CDR1 and CDR2: SQVTM, ANQGSEA. CDR3 length: 14 amino acids. V lost 7 bases to trimming and J lost 8 bases, with 21 bases between them. CDR3 sequence (DNA): TGCAGCGCCGGTGACCCCCGGGAGTTCGATGAGCAGTTCTTC. Translating gives CSAGDPREFDEQFF.

The chain recombines TRBV18 with TRBJ1-1; D ambiguous. This CDR3 contains 16 residues. Trimming took off 2 bases at V and 3 bases at J, with 16 bases between the two ends. Looked up from germline, CDR1 is KGHSH and CDR2 is LQKENI. CDR3: CASSPSNVRTDTEAFF. CDR3 nucleotides: TGTGCCAGCTCACCATCTAATGTTCGAACGGACACTGAAGCTTTCTTT.

The rearrangement links TRBV18 to TRBJ1-1; a weak D match, TRBD1 (6 bases). Trimming stripped 0 bases from V and 6 bases from J, with 11 bases between. Germline lookup yields CDR1 KGHSH and CDR2 LQKENI. This CDR3 is 14 amino acids long. The CDR3 sequence is CASSPPMTGPEAFF. The CDR3 coding sequence is TGTGCCAGCTCACCACCTATGACAGGTCCTGAAGCTTTCTTT.

DNA of the CDR3: TGTGCCATGGGGACCGGGGGTCATCCCGGCGAGCAGTACTTC. It specifies CAMGTGGHPGEQYF. The chain employs TRBV2 and TRBJ2-7, with D possibly being TRBD2 (6 bases). The germline CDR1 and CDR2 sequences are SNHLY and FYNNEI. V lost 10 bases and J 6 bases, leaving 22 bases between the germline ends. The CDR3 runs 14 residues.